The 7 T cell receptor beta chains below come from one sample, sequenced in a study of T cell responses to AZD1222 COVID-19 vaccine. TCRdb's copy holds only in-frame clones and misses some; the assay was immunoSEQ multiplex PCR. The sample consists of tens of thousands of clones, around 80% of them appearing once. Sequenced material: peripheral blood, taken 28 days after the second AZD1222 dose. The receptors here all came from an adult who received the AZD1222 COVID-19 vaccine.

In DNA, the CDR3 is TGTGCCATCAGTGACGACGGATATCAGCCCCAGCATTTT. Encoded protein: CAISDDGYQPQHF. This chain joins TRBV10-3 and TRBJ1-5; no definite D call. This CDR3 comprises 13 residues. V lost 3 bases and J 5 bases, leaving 8 bases between the germline ends. Germline values: CDR1 ENHRY, CDR2 SYGVKD.

The gene calls are TRBV6-2 or TRBV6-3 and TRBJ1-2; 8 nucleotides agree with TRBD1. The CDR3 has 17 residues. Losses at the gene ends were 2 bases for V and 7 bases for J; bases not matched to a gene: 15. Germline V gene lookup returns CDR1 MNHEY and CDR2 SVGEGT. CDR3 residues: CASSYPRDRYSSGGYTF. In DNA, the CDR3 is TGTGCCAGCAGTTACCCCCGGGACAGGTACAGCTCCGGTGGCTACACCTTC.

The chain is built from TRBV18 and TRBJ2-3; D gene unclear. The germline V and J ends were trimmed by 2 bases and 6 bases, with 9 bases remaining between them. CDR3 length equals 13 residues. In germline, CDR1 is KGHSH, CDR2 LQKENI. The CDR3 here is CASSPWEDDTQYF. CDR3 sequence (DNA): TGTGCCAGCTCACCATGGGAAGACGATACGCAGTATTTT.

The rearrangement joins TRBV30 to TRBJ1-5; D remains ambiguous. Germline-derived CDR1 and CDR2 are GTSNPN and SVGIG (reference sequence). This CDR3 contains 13 residues. V gave up 3 bases and J gave up 2 bases, with 8 bases separating them. CDR3 protein: CAWSGERNQPQHF. The CDR3 region has the DNA TGTGCCTGGAGCGGAGAGCGCAATCAGCCCCAGCATTTT.

This rearrangement joins TRBV19 to TRBJ2-7, with TRBD1 identical over 7 bases. J gave up 3 bases and V 1 base, and 3 bases lay outside the gene matches. The CDR3 covers 14 residues. Germline V gene lookup returns CDR1 LNHDA and CDR2 SQIVND (reference sequence). The CDR3 DNA sequence: TGTGCCAGTAGTATAGTACAGGGGAGCTACGAGCAGTACTTC. The encoded protein is CASSIVQGSYEQYF.

The rearrangement links TRBV6-2 or TRBV6-3 to TRBJ2-3; D gene ambiguous. Between the trimmed V and J ends, which lost 4 bases and 11 bases, there was a span of 13 bases. The CDR3 contains 12 residues. CDR1 and CDR2 (germline): MNHEY, SVGEGT. Here the CDR3 reads CASSSGPAGQYF. DNA of the CDR3: TGTGCCAGCAGTTCCGGACCGGCCGGGCAGTATTTT.

V and J are TRBV4-2 and TRBJ1-6; D might be TRBD1 (6 bases). The CDR3 loop spans 17 amino acids. CDR1 and CDR2 from the germline V gene are LGHNA and YNFKEQ. The V end lost 6 bases, the J end lost 7 bases, and 22 bases lay between the germline ends. CDR3 protein: CASRQQGATNINSPLHF. The DNA of the CDR3 is TGTGCCAGCAGACAACAGGGCGCTACAAATATCAATTCACCCCTCCACTTT.